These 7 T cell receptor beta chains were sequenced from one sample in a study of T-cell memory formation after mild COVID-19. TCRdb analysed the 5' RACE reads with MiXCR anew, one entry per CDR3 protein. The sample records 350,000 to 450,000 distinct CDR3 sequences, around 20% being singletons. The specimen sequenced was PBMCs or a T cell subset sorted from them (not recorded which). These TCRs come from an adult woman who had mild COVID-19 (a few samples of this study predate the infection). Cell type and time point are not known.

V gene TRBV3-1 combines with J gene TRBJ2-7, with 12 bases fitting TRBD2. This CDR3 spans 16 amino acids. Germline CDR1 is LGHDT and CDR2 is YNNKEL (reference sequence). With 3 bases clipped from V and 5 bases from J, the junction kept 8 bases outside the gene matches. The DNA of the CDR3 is TGTGCCAGCAGCCAGCCCAGACTAGCGGGAGAGGACGAGCAGTACTTC. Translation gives CASSQPRLAGEDEQYF.

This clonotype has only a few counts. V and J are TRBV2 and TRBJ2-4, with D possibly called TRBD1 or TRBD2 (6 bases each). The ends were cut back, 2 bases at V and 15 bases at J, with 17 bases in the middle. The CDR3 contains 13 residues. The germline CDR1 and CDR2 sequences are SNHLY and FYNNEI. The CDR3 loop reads CASSETGSGWAYF. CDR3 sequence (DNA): TGTGCCAGCAGTGAAACAGGGAGCGGGTGGGCGTACTTC. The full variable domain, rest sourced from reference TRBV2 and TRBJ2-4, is EPEVTQTPSHQVTQMGQEVILRCVPISNHLYFYWYRQILGQKVEFLVSFYNNEISEKSEIFDDQFSVERPDGSNFTLKIRSTKLEDSAMYFCASSETGSGWAYFGAGTRLSVL.

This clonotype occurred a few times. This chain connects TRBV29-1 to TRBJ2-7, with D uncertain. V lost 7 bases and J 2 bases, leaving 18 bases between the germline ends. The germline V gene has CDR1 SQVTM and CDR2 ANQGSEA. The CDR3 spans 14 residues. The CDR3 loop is CSGTVPLETYEQYF. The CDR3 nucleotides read TGCAGCGGCACAGTTCCCCTCGAGACCTACGAGCAGTACTTC.

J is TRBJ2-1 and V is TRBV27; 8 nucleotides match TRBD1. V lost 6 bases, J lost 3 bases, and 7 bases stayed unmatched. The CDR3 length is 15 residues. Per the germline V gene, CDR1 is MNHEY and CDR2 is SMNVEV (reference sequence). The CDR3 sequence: CASRDYRGDYNEQFF. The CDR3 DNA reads TGTGCCAGCAGAGATTACAGGGGGGACTACAATGAGCAGTTCTTC.

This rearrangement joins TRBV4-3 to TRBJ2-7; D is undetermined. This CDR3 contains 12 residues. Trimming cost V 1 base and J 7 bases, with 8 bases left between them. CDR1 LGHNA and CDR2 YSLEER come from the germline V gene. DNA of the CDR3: TGCGCCAGCAGCCAAGGCCGTCAGGAGCAGTACTTC. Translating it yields CASSQGRQEQYF.

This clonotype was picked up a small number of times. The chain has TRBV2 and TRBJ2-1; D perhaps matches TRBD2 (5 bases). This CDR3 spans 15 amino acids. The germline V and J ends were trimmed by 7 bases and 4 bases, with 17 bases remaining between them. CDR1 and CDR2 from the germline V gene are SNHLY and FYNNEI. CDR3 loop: CASTPDSTTYNEQFF. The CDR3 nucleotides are TGTGCCAGCACCCCGGACTCTACGACTTACAATGAGCAGTTCTTC.

The CDR3 here is CASSSRVAGTYEQYF. CDR3 nucleotides: TGTGCCAGCAGCTCCCGGGTAGCGGGAACCTACGAGCAGTACTTC. V is TRBV28 and J is TRBJ2-7; the match to TRBD2 covers 8 bases. V shed 6 bases and J 2 bases; nucleotides not matched to a gene: 9. Germline V CDR1 and CDR2: MDHEN, SYDVKM. CDR3 length: 15 residues.